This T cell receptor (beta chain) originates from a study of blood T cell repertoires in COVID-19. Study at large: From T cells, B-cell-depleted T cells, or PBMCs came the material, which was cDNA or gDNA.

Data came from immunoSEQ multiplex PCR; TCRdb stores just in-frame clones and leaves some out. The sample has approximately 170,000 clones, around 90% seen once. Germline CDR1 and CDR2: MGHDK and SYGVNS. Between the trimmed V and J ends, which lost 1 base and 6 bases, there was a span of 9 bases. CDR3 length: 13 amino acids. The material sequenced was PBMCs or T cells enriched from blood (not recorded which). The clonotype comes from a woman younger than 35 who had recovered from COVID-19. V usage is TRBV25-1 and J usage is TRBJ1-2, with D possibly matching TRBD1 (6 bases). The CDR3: CASSELSGDGYTF. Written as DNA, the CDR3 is TGTGCCAGCAGTGAATTGTCAGGGGATGGCTACACCTTC.